This T cell receptor (beta chain) was recorded in a study of OX40 agonist ivuxolimab in advanced cancers. Study information: While on treatment, patients had intravenous ivuxolimab at 0.01 to 10 mg/kg every 2 weeks.

Measured with immunoSEQ multiplex PCR; TCRdb has only the in-frame clones, and not every one. Of about 98,000 clones listed, 88% were seen once; the top ten hold around 0.82%. The CDR3 spans 15 residues. V shed 1 base, J shed 6 bases, and the junction held 7 bases outside the gene matches. This chain connects TRBV5-3 to TRBJ2-1; TRBD2 aligns across 7 bases. TRBV5-3 is an ORF for which the function is uncertain. The receptor was derived from an adult with an advanced solid tumor such as melanoma, head and neck, liver or kidney cancer. This specimen consisted of CD4+ or CD8+ T cells sorted from blood, obtained in a trial of the OX40 agonist ivuxolimab. The CDR3 loop reads CARSLSSGSRNEQFF. The CDR3 DNA sequence: TGTGCCAGAAGCTTGTCTAGCGGAAGCCGCAATGAGCAGTTCTTC.